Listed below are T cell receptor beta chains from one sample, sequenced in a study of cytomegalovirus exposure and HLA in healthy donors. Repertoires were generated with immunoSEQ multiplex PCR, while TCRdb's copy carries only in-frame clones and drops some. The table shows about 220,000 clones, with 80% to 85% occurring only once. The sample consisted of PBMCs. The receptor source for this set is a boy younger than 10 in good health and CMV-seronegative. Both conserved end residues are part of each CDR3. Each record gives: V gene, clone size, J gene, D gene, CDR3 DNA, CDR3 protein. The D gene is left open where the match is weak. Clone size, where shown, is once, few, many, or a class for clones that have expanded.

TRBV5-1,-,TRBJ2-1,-,TGCGCCAGCAGCTTGGTCGCACAAACCCACAATGAGCAGTTCTTC,CASSLVAQTHNEQFF
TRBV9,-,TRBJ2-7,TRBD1,TGTGCCAGCAGCGTAGAGGGGACAGGGTACGAGCAGTACTTC,CASSVEGTGYEQYF
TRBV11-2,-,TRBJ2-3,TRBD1,TGTGCCAGCAGCTTAAACAGGGGGCTCACAGATACGCAGTATTTT,CASSLNRGLTDTQYF
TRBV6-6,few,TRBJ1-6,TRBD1,TGTGCCAGCAGTTTCGAAGGGACAGGGAATTCACCCCTCCACTTT,CASSFEGTGNSPLHF
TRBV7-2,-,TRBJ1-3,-,TGTGCCAGCAGCCGAACCCAGACAGTCTCTGGAAACACCATATATTTT,CASSRTQTVSGNTIYF
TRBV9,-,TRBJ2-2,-,TGTGCCAGCAGCCAGGGGGGAACCGGGGAGCTGTTTTTT,CASSQGGTGELFF
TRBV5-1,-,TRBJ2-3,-,TGCGCCAGCAGCTTGACTAGGGATACGCAGTATTTT,CASSLTRDTQYF
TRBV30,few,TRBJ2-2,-,TGTGCCTGGAGTGTACCGGGGGTTACCTGGGAGCTGTTTTTT,CAWSVPGVTWELFF
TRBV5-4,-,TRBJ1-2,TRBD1,TGTGCCAGCAGCTCCGGGACAGGGTTTGATTCTGGCTACACCTTC,CASSSGTGFDSGYTF
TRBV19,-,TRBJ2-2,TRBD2,TGTGCCAGTAGGAAAGCGGGGGTTGAGACCGGGGAGCTGTTTTTT,CASRKAGVETGELFF
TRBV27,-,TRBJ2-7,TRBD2,TGTGCCAGCAGCCATTCTAGCGGCCATTCCTACGAGCAGTACTTC,CASSHSSGHSYEQYF
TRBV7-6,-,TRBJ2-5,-,TGTGCCAGCAGCATCTTCGGGAGCAAAGAGACCCAGTACTTC,CASSIFGSKETQYF
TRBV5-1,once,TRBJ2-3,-,TGCGCCAGCAGCCCCCCTGAGGGTGGAGATACGCAGTATTTT,CASSPPEGGDTQYF
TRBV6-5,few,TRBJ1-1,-,TGTGCCAGCAGTTACGGTACATACACCACTGAAGCTTTCTTT,CASSYGTYTTEAFF
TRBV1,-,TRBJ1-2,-,TGCACCAGCAGCCAAGGCTCAGGGTATGGCTACACCTTC,CTSSQGSGYGYTF
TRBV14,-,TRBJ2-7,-,TGTGCCAGCAGCCAGCGGTCGCACATCCCCTACGAGCAGTACTTC,CASSQRSHIPYEQYF
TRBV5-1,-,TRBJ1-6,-,TGCGCCAGCAGCTTGGGCGACAGAATCGGTTCACCCCTCCACTTT,CASSLGDRIGSPLHF
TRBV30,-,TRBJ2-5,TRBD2,TGTGCCTGGAGCACGGGGGGGCCAGAGACCCAGTACTTC,CAWSTGGPETQYF
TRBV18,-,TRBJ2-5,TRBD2,TGTGCCAGCTCACCACCGCCTAGCGGGAGTCGGTCGGAGACCCAGTACTTC,CASSPPPSGSRSETQYF
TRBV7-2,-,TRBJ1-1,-,TGTGCCAGCAGCTGGTCTGAGCACACTGAAGCTTTCTTT,CASSWSEHTEAFF
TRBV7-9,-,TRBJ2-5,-,TGTGCCAGCAGCTTAGTCTCAGAGACCCAGTACTTC,CASSLVSETQYF
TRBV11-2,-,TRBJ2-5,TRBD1,TGTGCCAGCAGCCGGACAGGTTCGATTCGAGAGACCCAGTACTTC,CASSRTGSIRETQYF
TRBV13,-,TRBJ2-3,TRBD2,TGTGCCAGCAGCCTTCCGACTAGCGGGGGTGGAGATACGCAGTATTTT,CASSLPTSGGGDTQYF
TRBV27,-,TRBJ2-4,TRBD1,TGTGCCAGCAGTTACAGGGGTGGGGGCTTAGCCAAAAACATTCAGTACTTC,CASSYRGGGLAKNIQYF
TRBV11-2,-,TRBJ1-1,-,TGTGCCAGCAGCTTATTCCCGTCCGTGTGGAACACTGAAGCTTTCTTT,CASSLFPSVWNTEAFF
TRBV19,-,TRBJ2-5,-,TGTGCCAGTAGTATAGGCAGGGTGGGCAAAGAGACCCAGTACTTC,CASSIGRVGKETQYF
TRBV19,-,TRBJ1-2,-,TGTGCCAGTAGTATAGCAGGGTCTAACTATGGCTACACCTTC,CASSIAGSNYGYTF
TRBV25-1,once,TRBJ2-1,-,TGTGCCAGCAGTGAAGGGGCGGACAATGAGCAGTTCTTC,CASSEGADNEQFF
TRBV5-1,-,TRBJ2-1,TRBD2,TGCGCCAGCAGCTTCGGGACTAGCGGGAGAGGGTCCTACAATGAGCAGTTCTTC,CASSFGTSGRGSYNEQFF
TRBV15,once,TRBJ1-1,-,TGTGCCACCAGCTCGTTCCGGGGGACTGAAGCTTTCTTT,CATSSFRGTEAFF
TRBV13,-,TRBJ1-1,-,TGTGCCAGCAGCTTACGCCGGGTTTCTGAAGCTTTCTTT,CASSLRRVSEAFF
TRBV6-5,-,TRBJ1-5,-,TGTGCCAGCAGGAACTACTACGGGAGCAATCAGCCCCAGCATTTT,CASRNYYGSNQPQHF
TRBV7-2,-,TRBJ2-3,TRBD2,TGTGCCAGCAGCCCAGGACTAGCGACAGATACGCAGTATTTT,CASSPGLATDTQYF
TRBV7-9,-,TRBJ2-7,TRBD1,TGTGCCAGCAGCCCACCGGGACAGGGGGAGTCCTACGAGCAGTACTTC,CASSPPGQGESYEQYF
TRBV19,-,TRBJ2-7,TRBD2,TGTGCCAGTAGTCCGAGTGCAGCGGGAGCCTACGAGCAGTACTTC,CASSPSAAGAYEQYF
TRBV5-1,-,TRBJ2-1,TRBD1,TGCGCCAGCAACGGATTTGACAGGGGGCTCCACAATGAGCAGTTCTTC,CASNGFDRGLHNEQFF
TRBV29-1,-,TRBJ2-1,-,TGCAGCGTTGAAGGGGACTGGCCAGGGGGTAGGAATGAGCAGTTCTTC,CSVEGDWPGGRNEQFF
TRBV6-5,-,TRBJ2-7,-,TGTGCCAGCAGTCGGACGGGGAGCTCCTACGAGCAGTACTTC,CASSRTGSSYEQYF
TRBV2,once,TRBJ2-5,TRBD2,TGTGCCAGCCGGGAACTAGCGGGGGGGAAAGAGACCCAGTACTTC,CASRELAGGKETQYF
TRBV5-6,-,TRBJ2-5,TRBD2,TGTGCCAGCAGCTCCGGACTAGCGGGAGTGGCGTACCAAGAGACCCAGTACTTC,CASSSGLAGVAYQETQYF